This TCR beta chain appears in the sequencing data of a study of post-analysis software for immune sequencing data. Study observations and caveats: Patients had higher frequencies than controls of roughly five TRBV segments, including TRBV5-6, TRBV5-1 and TRBV20-1.

Unique molecular identifiers tagged the TCR beta cDNA libraries. A single record per CDR3 protein comes from TCRdb applying MiXCR to the PCR reads. The data show 350,000 to 450,000 distinct CDR3 sequences, more than 30% seen once. With respect to this clonotype: Its antigen remains unknown.

Trimming took off 1 base at V and 1 base at J, with 17 bases between the two ends. The CDR3 runs to 17 residues. Germline V gene sequence: CDR1 SNHLY, CDR2 FYNNEI. The TCR was taken from a girl aged 2 to 10 with multiple sclerosis. The source material was blood. The chain joins TRBV2 to TRBJ2-7; D tentatively fits TRBD1 or TRBD2 (5 bases each). CDR3 sequence reads: CASSEGGAGSSSYEQYF. In DNA form, the CDR3 reads TGTGCCAGCAGTGAAGGAGGGGCAGGGTCTTCTTCCTACGAGCAGTACTTC.